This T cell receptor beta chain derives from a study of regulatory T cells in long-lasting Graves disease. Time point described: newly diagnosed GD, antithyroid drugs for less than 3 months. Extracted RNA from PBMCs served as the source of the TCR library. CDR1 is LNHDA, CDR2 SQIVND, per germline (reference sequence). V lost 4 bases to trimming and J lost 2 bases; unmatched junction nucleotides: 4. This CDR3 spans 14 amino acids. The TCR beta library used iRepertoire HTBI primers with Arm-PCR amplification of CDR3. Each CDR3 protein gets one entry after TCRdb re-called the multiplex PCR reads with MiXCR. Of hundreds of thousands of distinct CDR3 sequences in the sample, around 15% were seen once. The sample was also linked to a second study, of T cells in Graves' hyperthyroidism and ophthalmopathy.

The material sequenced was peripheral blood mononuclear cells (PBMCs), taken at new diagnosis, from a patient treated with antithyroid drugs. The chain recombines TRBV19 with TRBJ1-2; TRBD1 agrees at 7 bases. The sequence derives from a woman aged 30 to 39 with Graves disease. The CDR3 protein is CASSTTGQNYGYTF. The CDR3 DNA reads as TGTGCCAGTAGTACCACGGGACAGAACTATGGCTACACCTTC.